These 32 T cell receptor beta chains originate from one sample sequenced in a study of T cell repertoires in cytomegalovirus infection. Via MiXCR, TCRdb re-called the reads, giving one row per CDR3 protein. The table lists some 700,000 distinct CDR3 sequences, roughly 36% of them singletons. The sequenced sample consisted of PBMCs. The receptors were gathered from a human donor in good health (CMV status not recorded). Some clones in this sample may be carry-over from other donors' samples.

The CDR3 protein is CASSVGLGPGHEQYF. The DNA of the CDR3 is TGTGCCAGCAGCGTGGGTCTGGGGCCGGGCCACGAGCAGTACTTC. The chain employs TRBV9 and TRBJ2-7; D is perhaps TRBD1 (5 bases). V shed 2 bases and J shed 5 bases, with 17 bases lying between them. CDR1 is SGDLS and CDR2 is YYNGEE in the germline V gene. The CDR3 consists of 15 residues.

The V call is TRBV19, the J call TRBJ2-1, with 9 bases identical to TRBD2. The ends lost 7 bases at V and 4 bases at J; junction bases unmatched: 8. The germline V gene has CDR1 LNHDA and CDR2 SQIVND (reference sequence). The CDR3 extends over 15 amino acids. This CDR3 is CASNSAGGIYNEQFF. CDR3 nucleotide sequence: TGTGCCAGTAATTCGGCGGGAGGGATATACAATGAGCAGTTCTTC.

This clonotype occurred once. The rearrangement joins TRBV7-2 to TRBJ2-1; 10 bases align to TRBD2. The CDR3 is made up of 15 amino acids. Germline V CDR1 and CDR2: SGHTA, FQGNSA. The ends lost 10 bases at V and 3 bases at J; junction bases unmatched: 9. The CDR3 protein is CAINFLAGDYNEQFF. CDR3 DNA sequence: TGTGCCATCAACTTTCTAGCGGGAGACTACAATGAGCAGTTCTTC.

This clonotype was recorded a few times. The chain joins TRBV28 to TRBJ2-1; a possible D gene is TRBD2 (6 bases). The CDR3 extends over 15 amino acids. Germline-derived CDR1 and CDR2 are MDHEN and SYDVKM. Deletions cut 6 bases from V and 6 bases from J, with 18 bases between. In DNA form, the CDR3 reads TGTGCCAGCAGCCTGGGGACTTTGTCGCTCAATGAGCAGTTCTTC. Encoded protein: CASSLGTLSLNEQFF.

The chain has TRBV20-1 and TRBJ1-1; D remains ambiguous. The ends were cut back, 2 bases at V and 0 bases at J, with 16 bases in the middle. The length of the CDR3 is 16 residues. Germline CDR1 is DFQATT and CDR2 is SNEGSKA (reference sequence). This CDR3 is CSARLSRTAMNTEAFF. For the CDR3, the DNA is TGCAGTGCTAGACTTAGTCGGACCGCGATGAACACTGAAGCTTTCTTT.

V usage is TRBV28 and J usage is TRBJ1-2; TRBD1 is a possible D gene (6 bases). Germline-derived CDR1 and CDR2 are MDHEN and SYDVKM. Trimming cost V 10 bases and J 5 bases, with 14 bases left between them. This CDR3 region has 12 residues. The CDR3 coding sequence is TGTGCCACCGGAACAGGGCCTTATGGCTACACCTTC. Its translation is CATGTGPYGYTF.

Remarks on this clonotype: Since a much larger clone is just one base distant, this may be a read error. DNA of the CDR3: TGTGCCAGCAGTCCTCCGGGCGCGGGAGTCGCGTACGAGCAGTACTTC. This sequence encodes CASSPPGAGVAYEQYF. This chain links TRBV6-5 with TRBJ2-7; 7 bases fit TRBD2. Germline loops: CDR1 MNHEY, CDR2 SVGAGI. Trimming at V came to 5 bases and at J to 4 bases, leaving 14 bases not matched to a gene. The CDR3 totals 16 residues.

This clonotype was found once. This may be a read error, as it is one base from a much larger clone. The CDR3 region has the DNA TGTGCCAGCAGTTACACAAATTCCGCTACTGAATCTTTCTTT. Its translation is CASSYTNSATESFF. V and J are TRBV6-8 and TRBJ1-1; no definite D call. Germline CDR1 reads MNHGY; CDR2 reads SAAAGT. CDR3 size: 14 residues.

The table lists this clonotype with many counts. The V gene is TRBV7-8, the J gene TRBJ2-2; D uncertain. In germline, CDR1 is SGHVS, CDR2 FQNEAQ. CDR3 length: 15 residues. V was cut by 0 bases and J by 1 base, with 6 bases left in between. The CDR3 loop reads CASSLARGNTGELFF. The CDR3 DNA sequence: TGTGCCAGCAGCTTAGCACGAGGGAACACCGGGGAGCTGTTTTTT.

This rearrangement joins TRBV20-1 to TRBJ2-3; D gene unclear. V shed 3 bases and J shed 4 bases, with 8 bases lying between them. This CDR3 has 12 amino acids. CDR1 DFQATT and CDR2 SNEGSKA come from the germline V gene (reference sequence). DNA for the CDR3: TGCAGTGCTAGGCCGAGCTCAGATACGCAGTATTTT. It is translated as CSARPSSDTQYF.

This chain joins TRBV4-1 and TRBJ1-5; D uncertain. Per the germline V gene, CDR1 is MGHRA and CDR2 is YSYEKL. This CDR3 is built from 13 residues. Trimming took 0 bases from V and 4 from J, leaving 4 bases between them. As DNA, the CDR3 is TGCGCCAGCAGCCAAGACCAGAATCAGCCCCAGCATTTT. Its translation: CASSQDQNQPQHF.

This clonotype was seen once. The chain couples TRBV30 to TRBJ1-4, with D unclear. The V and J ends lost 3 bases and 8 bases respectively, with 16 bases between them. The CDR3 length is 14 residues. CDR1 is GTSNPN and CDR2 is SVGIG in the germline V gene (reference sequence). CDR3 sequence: CAWRLGPQLEKLFF. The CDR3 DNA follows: TGTGCCTGGAGACTGGGCCCGCAACTAGAAAAACTGTTTTTT.

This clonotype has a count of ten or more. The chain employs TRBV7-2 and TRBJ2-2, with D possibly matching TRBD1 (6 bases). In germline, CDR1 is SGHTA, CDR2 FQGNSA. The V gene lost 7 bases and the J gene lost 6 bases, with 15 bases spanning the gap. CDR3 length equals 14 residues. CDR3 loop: CASTLLGASGELFF. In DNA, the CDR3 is TGTGCCAGCACCCTGTTGGGGGCATCCGGGGAGCTGTTTTTT.

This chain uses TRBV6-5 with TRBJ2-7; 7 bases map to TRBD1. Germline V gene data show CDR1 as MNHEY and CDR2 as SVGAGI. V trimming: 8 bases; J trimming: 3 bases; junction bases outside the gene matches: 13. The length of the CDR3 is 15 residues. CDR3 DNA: TGTGCCAGCTCAACCACAGGGGAGTCCTTCTACGAGCAGTACTTC. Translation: CASSTTGESFYEQYF.

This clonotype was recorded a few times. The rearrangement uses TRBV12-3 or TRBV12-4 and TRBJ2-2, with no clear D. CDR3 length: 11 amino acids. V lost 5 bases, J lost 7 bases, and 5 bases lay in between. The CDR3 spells CASSVFGELFF. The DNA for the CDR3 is TGTGCCAGCAGTGTATTCGGGGAGCTGTTTTTT.

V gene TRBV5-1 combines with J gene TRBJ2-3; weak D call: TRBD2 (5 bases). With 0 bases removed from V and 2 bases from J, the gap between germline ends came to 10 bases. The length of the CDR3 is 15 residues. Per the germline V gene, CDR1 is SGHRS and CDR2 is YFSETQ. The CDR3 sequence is CASSLDRGPTDTQYF. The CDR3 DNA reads TGCGCCAGCAGCTTGGATCGCGGGCCCACAGATACGCAGTATTTT.

The CDR3 loop is CASSAWTGVEQFF. The CDR3 region has the DNA TGTGCCAGTAGTGCTTGGACAGGGGTTGAGCAGTTCTTC. This chain uses TRBV19 with TRBJ2-1; 9 nucleotides match TRBD1. CDR1 LNHDA and CDR2 SQIVND come from the germline V gene (reference sequence). The CDR3 has 13 amino acids. V lost 5 bases to trimming and J lost 9 bases; unmatched junction nucleotides: 5.

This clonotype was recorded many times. The CDR3 DNA reads as TGTGCCAGCAGCTTAGAACGCAGCGAGCAGTACTTC. Its protein is CASSLERSEQYF. J is TRBJ2-7 and V is TRBV7-9; D ambiguous. Trimming took 1 base from V and 6 from J, leaving 7 bases between them. Germline V gives CDR1 SEHNR, CDR2 FQNEAQ (reference sequence). The CDR3 spans 12 residues.

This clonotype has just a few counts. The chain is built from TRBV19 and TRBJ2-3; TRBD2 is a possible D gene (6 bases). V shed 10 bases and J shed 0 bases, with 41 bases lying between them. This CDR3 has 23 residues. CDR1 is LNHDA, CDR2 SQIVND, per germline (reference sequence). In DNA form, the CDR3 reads TGTGCCATTTCCCGGGCCGGGCCTGTTGAGCGGGCCCCCCCCGAACCTAGCACAGATACGCAGTATTTT. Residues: CAISRAGPVERAPPEPSTDTQYF.

CDR3 amino acids: CASSLGGGKMNTEAFF. The DNA for the CDR3 is TGCGCCAGCAGTCTCGGGGGCGGAAAAATGAACACTGAAGCTTTCTTT. The chain has TRBV5-1 and TRBJ1-1; D possibly corresponds to TRBD1 (6 bases). The V end was cut by 5 bases, the J end by 0 bases, with 17 bases between. Germline V gene data show CDR1 as SGHRS and CDR2 as YFSETQ. The CDR3 extends over 16 amino acids.

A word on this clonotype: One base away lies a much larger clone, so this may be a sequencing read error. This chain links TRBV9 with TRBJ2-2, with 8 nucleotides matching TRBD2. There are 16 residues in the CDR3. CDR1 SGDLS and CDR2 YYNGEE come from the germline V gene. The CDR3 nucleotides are TGTGACAGCAGCGGGGAGGTAGCGGGAACCACCGGGGAGCTGTTTTTT. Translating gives CDSSGEVAGTTGELFF. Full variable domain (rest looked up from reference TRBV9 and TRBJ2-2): DSGVTQTPKHLITATGQRVTLRCSPRSGDLSVYWYQQSLDQGLQFLIQYYNGEERAKGNILERFSAQQFPDLHSELNLSSLELGDSALYFCDSSGEVAGTTGELFFGEGSRLTVL.

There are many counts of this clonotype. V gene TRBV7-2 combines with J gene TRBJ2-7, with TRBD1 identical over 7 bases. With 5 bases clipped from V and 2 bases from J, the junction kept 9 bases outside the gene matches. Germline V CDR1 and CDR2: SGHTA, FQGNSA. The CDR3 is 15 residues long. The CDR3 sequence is CASSARQGSTYEQYF. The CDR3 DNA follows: TGTGCCAGCAGCGCCCGACAGGGTAGTACCTACGAGCAGTACTTC.

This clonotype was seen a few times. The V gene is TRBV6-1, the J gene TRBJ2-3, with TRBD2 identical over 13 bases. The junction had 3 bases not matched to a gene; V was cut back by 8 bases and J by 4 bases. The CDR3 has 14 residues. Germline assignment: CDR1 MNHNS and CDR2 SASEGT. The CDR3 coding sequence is TGTGCCAGCCCGGGACTAGCGGGACCAGATACGCAGTATTTT. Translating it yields CASPGLAGPDTQYF.

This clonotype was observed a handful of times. CDR3 DNA sequence: TGTGCCAGCAGACTACAGGGGGGCAATGAGCAGTTCTTC. Amino acid sequence: CASRLQGGNEQFF. J is TRBJ2-1 and V is TRBV28; 8 bases are a match to TRBD1. V dropped 6 bases and J dropped 6; count of bases not matched to a gene: 4. The CDR3 is 13 residues long. CDR1 is MDHEN, CDR2 SYDVKM, per germline.

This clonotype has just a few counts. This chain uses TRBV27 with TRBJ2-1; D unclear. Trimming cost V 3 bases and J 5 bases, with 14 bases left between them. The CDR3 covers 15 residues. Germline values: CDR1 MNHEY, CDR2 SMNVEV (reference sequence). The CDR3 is CASSFLAAADNEQFF. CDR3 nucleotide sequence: TGTGCCAGCAGTTTTCTCGCGGCAGCAGACAATGAGCAGTTCTTC.

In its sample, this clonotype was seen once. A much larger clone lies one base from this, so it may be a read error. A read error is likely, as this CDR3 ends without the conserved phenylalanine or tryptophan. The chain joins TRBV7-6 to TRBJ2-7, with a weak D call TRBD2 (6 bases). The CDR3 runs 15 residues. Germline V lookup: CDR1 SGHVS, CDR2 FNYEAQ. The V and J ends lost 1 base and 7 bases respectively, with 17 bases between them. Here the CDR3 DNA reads TGTGCCAGCAGCTTAGAGGCAGCGGGCCTTTTGGAGCAGTACTTA. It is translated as CASSLEAAGLLEQYL.

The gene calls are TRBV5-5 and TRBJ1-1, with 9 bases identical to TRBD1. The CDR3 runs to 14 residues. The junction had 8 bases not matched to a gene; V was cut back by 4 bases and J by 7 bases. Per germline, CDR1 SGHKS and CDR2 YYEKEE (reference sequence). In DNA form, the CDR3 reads TGTGCCAGCAGCCGAGGACAGGGGCGAGGTGAAGCTTTCTTT. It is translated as CASSRGQGRGEAFF.

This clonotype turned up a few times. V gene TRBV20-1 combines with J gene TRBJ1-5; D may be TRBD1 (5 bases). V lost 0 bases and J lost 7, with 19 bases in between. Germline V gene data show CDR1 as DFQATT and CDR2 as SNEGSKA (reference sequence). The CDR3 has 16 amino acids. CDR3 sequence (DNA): TGCAGTGCTAGAGATAAACCTATGCAGGGCCGGCAGCCCCAGCATTTT. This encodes CSARDKPMQGRQPQHF.

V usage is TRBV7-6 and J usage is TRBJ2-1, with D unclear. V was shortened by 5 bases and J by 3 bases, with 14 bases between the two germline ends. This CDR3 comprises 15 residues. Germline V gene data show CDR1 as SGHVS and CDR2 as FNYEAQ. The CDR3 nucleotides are TGTGCCAGCAGCCCCAATATGCTCGACTACAATGAGCAGTTCTTC. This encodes CASSPNMLDYNEQFF.

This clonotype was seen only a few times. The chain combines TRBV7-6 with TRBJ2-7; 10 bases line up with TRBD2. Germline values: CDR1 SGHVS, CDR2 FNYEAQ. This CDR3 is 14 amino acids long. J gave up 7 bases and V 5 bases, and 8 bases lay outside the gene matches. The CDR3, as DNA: TGTGCCAGCAGCGAAGCGGGAGGGCCGGGGGAGCAGTACTTC. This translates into CASSEAGGPGEQYF.

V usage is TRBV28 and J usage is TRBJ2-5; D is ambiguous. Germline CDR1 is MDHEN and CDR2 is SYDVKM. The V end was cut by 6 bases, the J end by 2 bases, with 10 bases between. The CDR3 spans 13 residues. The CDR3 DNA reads TGTGCCAGCAGGGGGATAGATCAAGAGACCCAGTACTTC. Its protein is CASRGIDQETQYF.

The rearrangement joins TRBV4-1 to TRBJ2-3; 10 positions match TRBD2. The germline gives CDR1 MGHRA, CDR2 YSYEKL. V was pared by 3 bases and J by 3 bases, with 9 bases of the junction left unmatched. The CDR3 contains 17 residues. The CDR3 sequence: CASSQAGLAVGTDTQYF. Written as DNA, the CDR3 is TGCGCCAGCAGCCAGGCTGGACTAGCGGTAGGGACAGATACGCAGTATTTT.